Each of the 13 T cell receptor beta chains below was sequenced from the same sample in a study of blood T cells in healthy people across ages. Primers used in a second PCR of roughly 6 to 12 cycles were a sample-barcoded 5' primer and a J-beta primer mix. TCRdb processed the 5' RACE reads anew with MiXCR; each CDR3 protein has one entry. The sample yields 800,000 or so distinct CDR3 sequences, 35% to 50% seen once. Sequencing used blood. These receptors were collected from a man aged 80 or over in good health.

About this clonotype itself: A read error may explain this, as a much larger clone is one base away. This chain connects TRBV12-3 or TRBV12-4 to TRBJ2-7; TRBD2 aligns across 9 bases. CDR3 length: 14 residues. V lost 3 bases and J lost 7; bases outside the gene matches: 7. Written as DNA, the CDR3 is TGTGCCAGCAGTTTCATGGGGACTAGCAATGAGCAGTACTTC. As protein: CASSFMGTSNEQYF.

This chain connects TRBV27 to TRBJ1-2; tentatively, D is TRBD1 (6 bases). Per germline, CDR1 MNHEY and CDR2 SMNVEV (reference sequence). V shed 5 bases and J shed 6 bases, with 19 bases lying between them. This CDR3 comprises 15 residues. CDR3 DNA sequence: TGTGCCAGCAGTCCGCTCCCAGGGGCGTTAAATGGCTACACCTTC. Amino acid sequence: CASSPLPGALNGYTF.

The chain couples TRBV7-2 to TRBJ2-1; TRBD1 matches 9 bases. The CDR3 has 12 amino acids. Trimming took 5 bases from V and 9 from J; bases not matched to a gene: 2. CDR1 SGHTA and CDR2 FQGNSA come from the germline V gene. The CDR3 bases are TGTGCCAGCAGCAACAGGGGGCCTGAGCAGTTCTTC. It encodes CASSNRGPEQFF. Using reference TRBV7-2 and TRBJ2-1 for the parts outside the CDR3, the full variable domain is GAGVSQSPSNKVTEKGKDVELRCDPISGHTALYWYRQSLGQGLEFLIYFQGNSAPDKSGLPSDRFSAERTGGSVSTLTIQRTQQEDSAVYLCASSNRGPEQFFGPGTRLTVL.

V is TRBV19 and J is TRBJ1-1, with D hard to call. This CDR3 contains 11 residues. V was clipped by 4 bases and J by 3 bases, with 3 bases between them. Germline assignment: CDR1 LNHDA and CDR2 SQIVND (reference sequence). The CDR3: CASSTHTEAFF. Here the CDR3 DNA reads TGTGCCAGTAGTACGCACACTGAAGCTTTCTTT.

The J gene is TRBJ2-4, the V gene TRBV7-9, with a weak D call TRBD1 (5 bases). Trimming removed 5 bases at V and 1 base at J, with 18 bases between. This CDR3 has 17 residues. CDR1 and CDR2 from the germline V gene are SEHNR and FQNEAQ (reference sequence). The DNA for the CDR3 is TGTGCCAGCAGCCCTAATCACAGGCCGACGGCCAAAAACATTCAGTACTTC. Translated: CASSPNHRPTAKNIQYF. The whole variable domain, remainder taken from reference TRBV7-9 and TRBJ2-4, is DTGVSQNPRHKITKRGQNVTFRCDPISEHNRLYWYRQTLGQGPEFLTYFQNEAQLEKSRLLSDRFSAERPKGSFSTLEIQRTEQGDSAMYLCASSPNHRPTAKNIQYFGAGTRLSVL.

The gene calls are TRBV7-6 and TRBJ2-1; the match to TRBD2 covers 8 bases. V lost 2 bases to trimming and J lost 5 bases; unmatched junction nucleotides: 14. Germline V gene lookup returns CDR1 SGHVS and CDR2 FNYEAQ. The CDR3 is made up of 18 amino acids. The CDR3 here is CASSLLVSLAGLNNEQFF. The CDR3 coding sequence is TGTGCCAGCAGCTTACTTGTCAGTCTAGCGGGCTTGAACAATGAGCAGTTCTTC.

This chain uses TRBV9 with TRBJ2-5; perhaps D is TRBD1 or TRBD2 (5 bases each). This CDR3 region has 13 residues. V dropped 3 bases and J dropped 4 bases, with 10 bases sitting between them. Germline values: CDR1 SGDLS, CDR2 YYNGEE. CDR3 sequence reads: CASSAGTGETQYF. The CDR3, as DNA: TGTGCCAGCAGCGCGGGGACCGGAGAGACCCAGTACTTC.

This clonotype occurred a few times. The chain is built from TRBV20-1 and TRBJ2-3; 11 bases align to TRBD2. After removal of 3 bases from V and 3 bases from J, the junction contained 5 bases not matched to a gene. The CDR3 has 15 amino acids. Per the germline V gene, CDR1 is DFQATT and CDR2 is SNEGSKA (reference sequence). The CDR3 bases are TGCAGTGCTAGCAGACTAGCGGGATCGACAGATACGCAGTATTTT. It codes for CSASRLAGSTDTQYF.

This clonotype showed up many times. The chain combines TRBV5-1 with TRBJ2-3; TRBD1 matches 7 bases. After removal of 4 bases from V and 6 bases from J, the junction contained 5 bases not matched to a gene. Germline V gene sequence: CDR1 SGHRS, CDR2 YFSETQ. This CDR3 region has 13 residues. The CDR3 loop is CASSPTTGDTQYF. CDR3 nucleotide sequence: TGCGCCAGCAGCCCCACGACAGGGGATACGCAGTATTTT. Together with reference TRBV5-1 and TRBJ2-3, the CDR3 gives the full variable domain: KAGVTQTPRYLIKTRGQQVTLSCSPISGHRSVSWYQQTPGQGLQFLFEYFSETQRNKGNFPGRFSGRQFSNSRSEMNVSTLELGDSALYLCASSPTTGDTQYFGPGTRLTVL.

J is TRBJ1-5 and V is TRBV20-1, with a possible D match to TRBD1 (6 bases). The CDR3 has 14 amino acids. The V end lost 4 bases, the J end lost 3 bases, and 13 bases lay between the germline ends. CDR1 DFQATT and CDR2 SNEGSKA come from the germline V gene (reference sequence). The DNA for the CDR3 is TGCAGTGCTACACCTCCGGGACACAATCAGCCCCAGCATTTT. Protein product: CSATPPGHNQPQHF.

The V and J genes are TRBV7-2 and TRBJ2-7; 10 nucleotides align to TRBD2. The CDR3 runs to 15 residues. Germline values: CDR1 SGHTA, CDR2 FQGNSA. Germline trimming cut 4 bases from V and 3 bases from J; bases unmatched to any gene: 6. The CDR3 DNA reads TGTGCCAGCAGCTACACCGGGACTAGCGACTACGAGCAGTACTTC. Amino acids: CASSYTGTSDYEQYF.

The chain has TRBV20-1 and TRBJ1-2; no definite D call. The germline CDR1 and CDR2 sequences are DFQATT and SNEGSKA (reference sequence). This CDR3 has 10 amino acids. Trimming pared 6 bases from V and 8 bases from J, leaving 10 bases between. CDR3 coding DNA: TGCAGTGCCCCGGACGAAGGCTACACCTTC. Its protein is CSAPDEGYTF.

V is TRBV24-1 and J is TRBJ2-5; D not certain. Germline V CDR1 and CDR2: KGHDR, SFDVKD. V was shortened by 2 bases and J by 11 bases, with 17 bases between the two germline ends. This CDR3 contains 14 residues. In DNA, the CDR3 is TGTGCCACCAGTGATTATGCAAGCTACAATGAGCAGTACTTC. Translating it yields CATSDYASYNEQYF.